The present T cell receptor beta chain was sequenced within a study of CD8+ T cells in alopecia areata. Study-wide points: The presence of one nonresponder keeps the tie between baseline CD8+ expansion and response uncertain. Among the top 100, expanded CD8+ clones were significantly decreased by tofacitinib, as was scalp clonality. The study found higher clonality in lesional than normal scalp, especially in alopecia totalis/universalis.

RNA was isolated and reverse transcribed to cDNA, the sequencing template. Profiling relied on immunoSEQ multiplex PCR, and the TCRdb table lists in-frame clones only, not all of them. The sample includes hundreds of thousands of clones, roughly 66% of them seen just once. This sample's treatment: oral pan-JAK inhibitor, 5-10 mg twice daily. T lymphocytes (CD4+ and CD8+) were sorted from PBMCs. CDR1 GTSNPN and CDR2 SVGIG come from the germline V gene (reference sequence). The CDR3 runs to 15 residues. V lost 0 bases and J 5 bases, leaving 15 bases between the germline ends. Points on this clone: Its antigen is not known.

The sample was CD4+ T cells sorted from blood, taken at roughly week 45, from a patient treated with tofacitinib. This receptor was taken from a human donor with alopecia areata. The V gene is TRBV30, the J gene TRBJ2-3; the D gene is possibly TRBD2 (7 bases). The CDR3 bases are TGTGCCTGGAGTGTACGGGGGGCGAGAAAAGATACGCAGTATTTT. This translates into CAWSVRGARKDTQYF.